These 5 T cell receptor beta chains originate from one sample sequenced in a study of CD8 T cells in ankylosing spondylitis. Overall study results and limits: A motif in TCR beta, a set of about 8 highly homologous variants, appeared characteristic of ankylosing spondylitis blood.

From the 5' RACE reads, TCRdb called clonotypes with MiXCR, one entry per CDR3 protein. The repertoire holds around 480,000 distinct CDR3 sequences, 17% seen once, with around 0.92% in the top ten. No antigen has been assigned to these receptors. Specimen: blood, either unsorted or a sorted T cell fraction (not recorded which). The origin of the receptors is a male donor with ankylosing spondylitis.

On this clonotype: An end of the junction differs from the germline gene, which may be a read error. The CDR3 coding sequence is TGCAGTGCTAGTCCCCTAGCGATGCTCTTC. It translates to CSASPLAMLF. The chain recombines TRBV20-1 with TRBJ2-1, with D possibly matching TRBD2 (6 bases). The CDR3 is 10 amino acids. Germline lookup yields CDR1 DFQATT and CDR2 SNEGSKA (reference sequence).

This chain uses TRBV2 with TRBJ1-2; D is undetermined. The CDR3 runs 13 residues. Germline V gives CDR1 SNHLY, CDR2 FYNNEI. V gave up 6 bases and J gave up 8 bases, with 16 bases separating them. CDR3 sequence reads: CASSLTPTRGYTF. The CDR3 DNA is TGTGCCAGCAGCCTCACCCCAACGAGGGGCTACACCTTC.

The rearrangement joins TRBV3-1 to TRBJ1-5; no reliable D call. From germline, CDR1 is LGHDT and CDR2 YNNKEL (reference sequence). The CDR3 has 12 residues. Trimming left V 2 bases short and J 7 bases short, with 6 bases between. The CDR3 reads CASSQLGQPQHF. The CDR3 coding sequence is TGTGCCAGCAGCCAACTCGGGCAGCCCCAGCATTTT.

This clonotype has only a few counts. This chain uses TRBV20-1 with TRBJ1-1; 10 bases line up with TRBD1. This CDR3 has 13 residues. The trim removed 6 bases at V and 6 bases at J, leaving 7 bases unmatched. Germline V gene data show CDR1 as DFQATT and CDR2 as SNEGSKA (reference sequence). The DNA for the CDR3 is TGCAGTGCCCCCGGGACAGGGGCTTCTGAAGCTTTCTTT. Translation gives CSAPGTGASEAFF.

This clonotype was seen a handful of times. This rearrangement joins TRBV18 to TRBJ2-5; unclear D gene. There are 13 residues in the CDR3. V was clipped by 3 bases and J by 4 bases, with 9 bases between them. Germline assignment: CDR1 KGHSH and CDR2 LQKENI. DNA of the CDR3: TGTGCCAGCTCACCGGGGTTTGGAGAGACCCAGTACTTC. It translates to CASSPGFGETQYF.